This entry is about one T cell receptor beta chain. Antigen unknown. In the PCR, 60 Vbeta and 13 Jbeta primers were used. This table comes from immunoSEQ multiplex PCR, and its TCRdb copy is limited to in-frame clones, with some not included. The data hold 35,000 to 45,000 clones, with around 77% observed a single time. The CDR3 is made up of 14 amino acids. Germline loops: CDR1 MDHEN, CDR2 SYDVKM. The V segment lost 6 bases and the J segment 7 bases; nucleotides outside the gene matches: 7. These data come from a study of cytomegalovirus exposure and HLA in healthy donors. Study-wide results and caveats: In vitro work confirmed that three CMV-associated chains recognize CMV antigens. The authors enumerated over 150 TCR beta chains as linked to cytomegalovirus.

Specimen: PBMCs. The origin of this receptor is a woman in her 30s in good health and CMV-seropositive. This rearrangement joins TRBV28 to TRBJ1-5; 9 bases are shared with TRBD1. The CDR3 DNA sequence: TGTGCCAGCAGCCCTGGGACAGGGAGACAGCCCCAGCATTTT. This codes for CASSPGTGRQPQHF.